Presented here are 6 T cell receptor beta chains from one specimen sequenced in a study of T cells in localized non-small cell lung cancer. Some clones are missing from TCRdb's copy, which holds only in-frame ones; the method was immunoSEQ multiplex PCR. The data contain 35,000 or so clones, over 80% of them singletons. The sample in question was peripheral blood, obtained before any cancer treatment. Receptor source: a woman between 35 and 70 years old with stage I lung adenocarcinoma.

The CDR3 region has the DNA TGCGCCAGCAGCTTGGAGGCTAGCGGGCTCGCCGGGGAGCTGTTTTTT. Translating it yields CASSLEASGLAGELFF. V usage is TRBV5-1 and J usage is TRBJ2-2; 8 positions match TRBD2. V was clipped by 0 bases and J by 6 bases; unmatched bases: 7. Germline loops: CDR1 SGHRS, CDR2 YFSETQ. The CDR3 sequence is 16 residues long.

The rearrangement uses TRBV6-1 and TRBJ1-1; 10 positions agree with TRBD1. This CDR3 is 15 amino acids long. After removal of 3 bases from V and 1 base from J, the junction contained 2 bases not matched to a gene. Germline CDR1 and CDR2: MNHNS and SASEGT. CDR3 sequence reads: CASSDWTGGNTEAFF. The CDR3 DNA reads as TGTGCCAGCAGTGATTGGACAGGGGGGAACACTGAAGCTTTCTTT.

The chain employs TRBV5-1 and TRBJ2-7, with 11 bases matching TRBD2. Germline V gene data show CDR1 as SGHRS and CDR2 as YFSETQ. With 4 bases clipped from V and 5 bases from J, the junction kept 5 bases outside the gene matches. The CDR3 has 14 amino acids. The CDR3 is CASSMTSGNDEQYF. In nucleotides, the CDR3 is TGCGCCAGCAGCATGACTAGCGGGAACGACGAGCAGTACTTC.

This clone was counted a single time. V and J are TRBV5-5 and TRBJ2-1; the D is unclear. The CDR3 consists of 15 residues. The germline V gene encodes CDR1 SGHKS and CDR2 YYEKEE (reference sequence). Trimming took 1 base from V and 4 from J, leaving 12 bases between them. The CDR3 sequence: CASSLQRVGYNEQFF. CDR3 coding DNA: TGTGCCAGCAGCTTGCAACGGGTCGGGTACAATGAGCAGTTCTTC.

J is TRBJ1-1 and V is TRBV19; D gene uncertain. Trimming shortened V by 3 bases and J by 3 bases, and 8 bases separated the two germline ends. The germline gives CDR1 LNHDA, CDR2 SQIVND (reference sequence). CDR3 length: 13 residues. The CDR3 nucleotides read TGTGCCAGTAGTATTCAGGAATACACTGAAGCTTTCTTT. It specifies CASSIQEYTEAFF.

The chain employs TRBV19 and TRBJ2-7, with D uncertain. The CDR3 runs to 14 residues. CDR1 and CDR2 (germline): LNHDA, SQIVND (reference sequence). The germline V and J ends were trimmed by 3 bases and 3 bases, with 12 bases remaining between them. The CDR3, as DNA: TGTGCCAGTAGTATTGAAGACCCCCGCTACGAGCAGTACTTC. It specifies CASSIEDPRYEQYF.